A selection of T cell receptor beta chains follows, all from one sample in a study of response to subunit inactivated influenza vaccine. From the RT-PCR reads, TCRdb called clonotypes with MiXCR, one entry per CDR3 protein. The table has over 800,000 distinct CDR3 sequences, about 20% seen once. This specimen consisted of PBMCs from blood, obtained 4 to 6 days after vaccination. These receptors all come from a man aged 50-60 years who received an inactivated influenza vaccine. Both conserved end residues are part of each CDR3. The order of the fields is CDR3 length, V gene, D gene, CDR3 protein. A D gene is named only where the DNA matches it firmly.

12 | TRBV28 | - | CASSFPPGGYTF
15 | TRBV5-8 | - | CASSLSGVSSYEQYF
15 | TRBV6-5 | - | CASSYSLRFQETQYF
11 | TRBV27 | - | CASSSPPRLRF
13 | TRBV19 | - | CASSREGNQPQHF
17 | TRBV12-3/TRBV12-4 | TRBD1 | CASSLGQGAYSNQPQHF
14 | TRBV10-3 | TRBD1 | CAIRGDSENTEAFF
15 | TRBV6-2/TRBV6-3 | - | CASSYLTGAYNEQFF
18 | TRBV27 | TRBD2 | CASSPIGTSGGVGETQYF
14 | TRBV5-1 | - | CASSLRGTADTQYF
12 | TRBV20-1 | - | CSAKGTTDTQYF